Below, 29 T cell receptor beta chains from the same sample are listed, as sequenced in a study of T cell responses to AZD1222 COVID-19 vaccine. Produced via immunoSEQ multiplex PCR; TCRdb's table is partial and in-frame only. The sample has 150,000 to 200,000 clones, less than 95% seen once; the top ten hold around 1.3%. The starting material was peripheral blood, obtained on day 0 of AZD1222 vaccination. These TCRs come from an adult in good health.

The chain combines TRBV2 with TRBJ2-1; D perhaps matches TRBD2 (6 bases). The CDR3 runs 14 residues. Germline CDR1 SNHLY, CDR2 FYNNEI. The V and J ends lost 7 bases and 4 bases respectively, with 14 bases between them. For the CDR3, the DNA is TGTGCCAGCAAGGGACTCCGAGGATACAATGAGCAGTTCTTC. Protein: CASKGLRGYNEQFF.

V is TRBV7-6 and J is TRBJ1-3; no reliable D call. V gave up 2 bases and J gave up 0 bases, with 8 bases separating them. This CDR3 comprises 15 residues. The germline CDR1 and CDR2 sequences are SGHVS and FNYEAQ. In DNA, the CDR3 is TGTGCCAGCAGCTTAATCCAGCCCTCTGGAAACACCATATATTTT. This translates into CASSLIQPSGNTIYF.

This clone was seen a handful of times. This chain connects TRBV27 to TRBJ2-4; 11 positions agree with TRBD1. Germline CDR1 and CDR2: MNHEY and SMNVEV (reference sequence). The CDR3 loop spans 18 amino acids. Trimming cost V 2 bases and J 0 bases; bases outside gene matches: 6. The CDR3: CASSLRGQGELAKNIQYF. The CDR3 DNA is TGTGCCAGCAGTTTACGGGGACAGGGGGAATTAGCCAAAAACATTCAGTACTTC.

The gene calls are TRBV7-8 and TRBJ1-2; possible D gene TRBD1, 6 bases. V was cut by 1 base and J by 3 bases, with 9 bases left in between. The germline V gene has CDR1 SGHVS and CDR2 FQNEAQ. This CDR3 has 14 residues. The CDR3 DNA follows: TGTGCCAGCAGCTTAGACCAGGGGTACTATGGCTACACCTTC. Translation: CASSLDQGYYGYTF.

The chain joins TRBV10-2 to TRBJ2-2; TRBD2 matches 10 bases. The length of the CDR3 is 18 residues. V dropped 4 bases and J dropped 6; count of bases not matched to a gene: 14. CDR1 WSHSY and CDR2 SAAADI come from the germline V gene. DNA of the CDR3: TGCGCCAGCAGTGGGCTAGCGGGGGCCCAAACTTACGCCGGGGAGCTGTTTTTT. This sequence encodes CASSGLAGAQTYAGELFF.

The J gene is TRBJ2-4, the V gene TRBV6-6, with 10 bases that match TRBD2. After removal of 6 bases from V and 0 bases from J, the junction contained 5 bases not matched to a gene. The CDR3 is made up of 16 amino acids. Germline V gives CDR1 MNHNY, CDR2 SVGAGI (reference sequence). CDR3 region: CASSPGLALAKNIQYF. CDR3 in DNA: TGTGCCAGCAGCCCGGGACTAGCGTTAGCCAAAAACATTCAGTACTTC.

The chain joins TRBV19 to TRBJ1-1; D is unclear. Germline V gene lookup returns CDR1 LNHDA and CDR2 SQIVND (reference sequence). Between the trimmed V and J ends, which lost 0 bases and 3 bases, there was a span of 8 bases. The CDR3 totals 14 residues. CDR3 amino acids: CASSIDGEDTEAFF. CDR3 bases: TGTGCCAGTAGTATAGATGGCGAGGACACTGAAGCTTTCTTT.

The chain links TRBV19 to TRBJ1-5; 8 nucleotides line up with TRBD1. Germline trimming cut 3 bases from V and 7 bases from J; bases unmatched to any gene: 8. The CDR3 is 15 amino acids. Germline CDR1 and CDR2: LNHDA and SQIVND (reference sequence). The CDR3 protein is CASSISQGARQPQHF. In DNA form, the CDR3 reads TGTGCCAGTAGTATCTCGCAGGGGGCCAGGCAGCCCCAGCATTTT.

This chain uses TRBV2 with TRBJ2-1, with TRBD1 matching 11 bases. The germline V gene has CDR1 SNHLY and CDR2 FYNNEI. CDR3 size: 15 residues. The V and J ends lost 0 bases and 9 bases, in that order; junction bases with no gene match: 4. The CDR3 bases are TGTGCCAGCAGTGAAGCCGGACAGGGGGCGGGTGAGCAGTTCTTC. Its translation: CASSEAGQGAGEQFF.

V gene TRBV7-2 combines with J gene TRBJ2-7; D unclear. Trimming removed 6 bases from V and 6 bases from J, with 12 bases in between. CDR1 is SGHTA, CDR2 FQGNSA, per germline. The CDR3 contains 12 residues. The CDR3 protein is CASSPYRAEQYF. The CDR3 DNA follows: TGTGCCAGCAGTCCCTACCGAGCCGAGCAGTACTTC. Based on the CDR3 plus reference TRBV7-2 and TRBJ2-7, the full variable domain is GAGVSQSPSNKVTEKGKDVELRCDPISGHTALYWYRQSLGQGLEFLIYFQGNSAPDKSGLPSDRFSAERTGGSVSTLTIQRTQQEDSAVYLCASSPYRAEQYFGPGTRLTVT.

The chain couples TRBV18 to TRBJ1-1; unclear D gene. CDR3 size: 12 residues. The germline V and J ends were trimmed by 6 bases and 8 bases, with 13 bases remaining between them. Per germline, CDR1 KGHSH and CDR2 LQKENI. CDR3 sequence: CASSPRLDEAFF. CDR3 nucleotide sequence: TGTGCCAGCTCCCCAAGGCTCGACGAAGCTTTCTTT.

CDR3 region: CASSASGFGNTEAFF. The DNA of the CDR3 is TGTGCCAGCAGCGCCTCAGGGTTCGGGAACACTGAAGCTTTCTTT. The chain is built from TRBV9 and TRBJ1-1; possibly TRBD1 for D (5 bases). Trimming pared 3 bases from V and 1 base from J, leaving 13 bases between. CDR1 and CDR2 from the germline V gene are SGDLS and YYNGEE. This CDR3 is 15 amino acids long. Filled out from reference TRBV9 and TRBJ1-1, the complete variable domain reads DSGVTQTPKHLITATGQRVTLRCSPRSGDLSVYWYQQSLDQGLQFLIQYYNGEERAKGNILERFSAQQFPDLHSELNLSSLELGDSALYFCASSASGFGNTEAFFGQGTRLTVV.

The rearrangement uses TRBV7-9 and TRBJ1-1, with a weak D call TRBD1 (5 bases). Trimming removed 5 bases from V and 6 bases from J, with 16 bases in between. The CDR3 covers 14 residues. Germline V CDR1 and CDR2: SEHNR, FQNEAQ (reference sequence). This chain's CDR3 is CASSIGTARPEAFF. CDR3 in DNA: TGTGCCAGCAGCATAGGGACCGCCCGACCTGAAGCTTTCTTT. The whole variable domain, filled in from reference TRBV7-9 and TRBJ1-1, reads DTGVSQNPRHKITKRGQNVTFRCDPISEHNRLYWYRQTLGQGPEFLTYFQNEAQLEKSRLLSDRFSAERPKGSFSTLEIQRTEQGDSAMYLCASSIGTARPEAFFGQGTRLTVV.

This sequence joins TRBV4-1 and TRBJ2-1; tentatively, D is TRBD2 (5 bases). Germline assignment: CDR1 MGHRA and CDR2 YSYEKL. The CDR3 has 14 amino acids. The ends were cut back, 5 bases at V and 6 bases at J, with 14 bases in the middle. The CDR3 loop reads CASSAVVGGNEQFF. CDR3 DNA: TGCGCCAGCAGCGCGGTTGTTGGAGGCAATGAGCAGTTCTTC.

This chain uses TRBV7-2 with TRBJ2-1; possible D gene TRBD1, 6 bases. The CDR3 covers 14 residues. Germline V CDR1 and CDR2: SGHTA, FQGNSA. The V and J ends lost 4 bases and 1 base respectively, with 8 bases between them. The CDR3: CASSSDRSYNEQFF. In DNA form, the CDR3 reads TGTGCCAGCAGCTCGGACAGATCCTACAATGAGCAGTTCTTC.

The chain uses TRBV7-2 and TRBJ1-5; 7 bases agree with TRBD1. Unmatched junction bases numbered 7, after V lost 0 bases and J lost 8 bases. The germline V gene has CDR1 SGHTA and CDR2 FQGNSA. The CDR3 is 15 amino acids. The CDR3 region has the DNA TGTGCCAGCAGCTTAGCAGGAGGGGGCAAGGAGCCCCAGCATTTT. Translation: CASSLAGGGKEPQHF.

The genes are TRBV7-9 and TRBJ1-1; TRBD1 is a possible D gene (5 bases). The ends were cut back, 0 bases at V and 4 bases at J, with 12 bases in the middle. This CDR3 region has 15 residues. CDR1 is SEHNR, CDR2 FQNEAQ, per germline (reference sequence). The chain's CDR3 is CASSLAQGASTEAFF. The DNA of the CDR3 is TGTGCCAGCAGCTTAGCACAAGGGGCGAGCACTGAAGCTTTCTTT.

Comments on this clone: The junction shows a germline mismatch at one end, possibly a read error. This chain links TRBV7-9 with TRBJ2-6; D remains unclear. Germline CDR1 and CDR2: SEHNR and FQNEAQ (reference sequence). The CDR3 is made up of 18 amino acids. The CDR3 loop reads CASSVAPRRYSGANVLTF. The CDR3 bases are TGTGCCAGCAGCGTAGCCCCTAGACGGTACTCTGGGGCCAACGTCCTGACTTTC.

The V gene is TRBV28, the J gene TRBJ1-4; TRBD1 matches 7 bases. CDR1 and CDR2 (germline): MDHEN, SYDVKM. Trimming removed 5 bases from V and 3 bases from J; junction bases left unmatched: 12. The CDR3 loop spans 17 amino acids. CDR3 sequence reads: CASSPFDTGVANEKLFF. The CDR3 coding sequence is TGTGCCAGCAGTCCGTTCGACACAGGGGTGGCTAATGAAAAACTGTTTTTT.

The gene calls are TRBV6-5 and TRBJ1-6; D unresolved. CDR3 length: 14 amino acids. Trimming removed 6 bases at V and 9 bases at J, with 15 bases between. Germline assignment: CDR1 MNHEY and CDR2 SVGAGI. The CDR3 loop reads CASRPVLRGSPLHF. For the CDR3, the DNA is TGTGCCAGCAGGCCCGTCCTCAGAGGTTCACCCCTCCACTTT.

J is TRBJ1-5 and V is TRBV7-2; 8 bases line up with TRBD1. The CDR3 covers 15 residues. Germline V gives CDR1 SGHTA, CDR2 FQGNSA. The ends lost 5 bases at V and 0 bases at J; junction bases unmatched: 3. The CDR3 reads CASSRTGTSNQPQHF. The CDR3 DNA reads TGTGCCAGCAGCCGGACAGGGACTAGCAATCAGCCCCAGCATTTT.

This rearrangement joins TRBV30 to TRBJ2-7, with 7 bases fitting TRBD2. V lost 8 bases and J lost 5; bases outside the gene matches: 9. The CDR3 covers 12 residues. Per the germline V gene, CDR1 is GTSNPN and CDR2 is SVGIG (reference sequence). The CDR3 here is CALAGREDEQYF. The CDR3 bases are TGTGCCCTCGCGGGACGGGAGGACGAGCAGTACTTC.

The V and J genes are TRBV5-4 and TRBJ1-3; D is possibly TRBD1 (6 bases). The germline V gene encodes CDR1 SGHNT and CDR2 YYREEE (reference sequence). V was cut by 1 base and J by 4 bases, with 12 bases left in between. This CDR3 spans 15 amino acids. CDR3 sequence reads: CASSLQGSTGNTIYF. The CDR3 nucleotides are TGTGCCAGCAGCTTGCAGGGGAGTACGGGAAACACCATATATTTT.

The gene calls are TRBV5-1 and TRBJ1-6, with D unclear. The germline CDR1 and CDR2 sequences are SGHRS and YFSETQ. The CDR3 sequence is 16 residues long. With 4 bases removed from V and 9 bases from J, the gap between germline ends came to 20 bases. The CDR3 nucleotides read TGCGCCAGCAGCCACGATCGGGGAGGCGGCATTTCACCCCTCCACTTT. It yields the protein CASSHDRGGGISPLHF.

The V and J genes are TRBV2 and TRBJ1-2; 11 nucleotides align to TRBD1. Germline V gene sequence: CDR1 SNHLY, CDR2 FYNNEI. The V and J ends lost 5 bases and 8 bases, in that order; junction bases with no gene match: 13. There are 16 residues in the CDR3. This CDR3 is CASSPGQGALGRGYTF. Written as DNA, the CDR3 is TGTGCCAGCAGTCCTGGACAGGGGGCGCTAGGAAGAGGCTACACCTTC.

V and J are TRBV29-1 and TRBJ2-3, with D perhaps matching TRBD1 or TRBD2 (6 bases each). V was trimmed by 6 bases and J by 4 bases, leaving 14 bases between them. This CDR3 contains 13 residues. CDR1 and CDR2 (germline): SQVTM, ANQGSEA. CDR3 DNA: TGCAGCGTCCCGGGGGCGCACGCAGATACGCAGTATTTT. Translating gives CSVPGAHADTQYF.

This clone appeared once. This chain uses TRBV3-1 (or the pseudogene TRBV3-2) with TRBJ2-7; TRBD2 matches at 8 bases. After removal of 1 base from V and 4 bases from J, the junction contained 0 bases not matched to a gene. Germline-derived CDR1 and CDR2 are LGHDT and YNNKEL (reference sequence). The CDR3 is made up of 13 amino acids. As DNA, the CDR3 is TGTGCCAGCAGCCAAGCTAGCGGGTACGAGCAGTACTTC. It translates to CASSQASGYEQYF.

This clone showed up just a few times. The chain uses TRBV7-2 and TRBJ1-1; TRBD1 matches at 8 bases. Germline lookup yields CDR1 SGHTA and CDR2 FQGNSA. CDR3 length: 15 residues. V gave up 2 bases and J gave up 1 base; unmatched junction bases: 3. CDR3: CASSLSGQGNTEAFF. The CDR3 nucleotides are TGTGCCAGCAGCTTATCAGGACAGGGGAACACTGAAGCTTTCTTT. The complete variable domain, with remaining parts taken from reference TRBV7-2 and TRBJ1-1, reads GAGVSQSPSNKVTEKGKDVELRCDPISGHTALYWYRQSLGQGLEFLIYFQGNSAPDKSGLPSDRFSAERTGGSVSTLTIQRTQQEDSAVYLCASSLSGQGNTEAFFGQGTRLTVV.

A single count supports this clone. The V and J genes are TRBV6-4 and TRBJ2-7, with TRBD2 identical over 7 bases. The CDR3 sequence is 16 residues long. Losses at the gene ends were 5 bases for V and 0 bases for J; bases not matched to a gene: 10. Germline V gene data show CDR1 as MRHNA and CDR2 as SNTAGT. CDR3 sequence (DNA): TGTGCCAGCAGTCCCCTGAGGCGGGGGACCTCCTACGAGCAGTACTTC. Its translation is CASSPLRRGTSYEQYF.